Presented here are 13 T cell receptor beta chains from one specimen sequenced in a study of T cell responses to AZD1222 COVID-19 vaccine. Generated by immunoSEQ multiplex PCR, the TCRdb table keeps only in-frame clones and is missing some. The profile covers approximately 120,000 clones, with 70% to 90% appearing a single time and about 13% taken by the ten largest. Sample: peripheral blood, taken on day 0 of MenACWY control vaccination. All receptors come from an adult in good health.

CDR3: CATSKSQGNTEAFF. For the CDR3, the DNA is TGTGCCACCAGCAAATCACAGGGGAACACTGAAGCTTTCTTT. The chain uses TRBV15 and TRBJ1-1, with D possibly matching TRBD1 (6 bases). The CDR3 length is 14 residues. CDR1 is LNHNV, CDR2 YYDKDF, per germline (reference sequence). The germline V and J ends were trimmed by 4 bases and 1 base, with 10 bases remaining between them.

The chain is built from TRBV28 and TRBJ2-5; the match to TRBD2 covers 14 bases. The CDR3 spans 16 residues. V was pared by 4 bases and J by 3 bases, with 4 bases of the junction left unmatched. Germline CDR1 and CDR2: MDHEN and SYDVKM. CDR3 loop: CASSSPGLAGEETQYF. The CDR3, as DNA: TGTGCCAGCAGTTCCCCGGGACTAGCGGGAGAAGAGACCCAGTACTTC.

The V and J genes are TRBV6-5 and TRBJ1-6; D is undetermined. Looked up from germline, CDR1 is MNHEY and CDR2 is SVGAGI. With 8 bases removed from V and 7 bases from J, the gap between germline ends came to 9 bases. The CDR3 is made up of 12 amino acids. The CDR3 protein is CASARPNSPLHF. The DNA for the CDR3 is TGTGCCAGCGCTCGACCGAATTCACCCCTCCACTTT.

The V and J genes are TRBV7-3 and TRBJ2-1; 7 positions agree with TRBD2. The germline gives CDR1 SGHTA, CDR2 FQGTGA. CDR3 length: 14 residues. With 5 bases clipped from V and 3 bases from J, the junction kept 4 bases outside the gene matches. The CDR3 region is CASSHGGNYNEQFF. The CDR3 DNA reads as TGTGCCAGCAGCCACGGGGGGAACTACAATGAGCAGTTCTTC.

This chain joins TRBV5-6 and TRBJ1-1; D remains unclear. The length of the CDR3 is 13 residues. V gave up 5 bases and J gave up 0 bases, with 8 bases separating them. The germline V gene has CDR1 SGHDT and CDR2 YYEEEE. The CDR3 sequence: CASSWMLNTEAFF. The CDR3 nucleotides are TGTGCCAGCAGTTGGATGTTGAACACTGAAGCTTTCTTT.

Written as DNA, the CDR3 is TGTGCCAGCAGCCCCCGAGGGACCACAATTTTACTTGAGCAGTTCTTC. Protein sequence: CASSPRGTTILLEQFF. This sequence joins TRBV7-9 and TRBJ2-1; D may correspond to TRBD1 or TRBD2 (5 bases each). Germline values: CDR1 SEHNR, CDR2 FQNEAQ (reference sequence). The V and J ends lost 5 bases and 9 bases respectively, with 23 bases between them. The CDR3 extends over 16 amino acids.

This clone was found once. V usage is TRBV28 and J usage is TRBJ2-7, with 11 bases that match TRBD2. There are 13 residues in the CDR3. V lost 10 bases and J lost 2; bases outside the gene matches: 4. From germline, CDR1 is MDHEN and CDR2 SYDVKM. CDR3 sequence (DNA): TGTGCCATCGTAGCGGGGGGGGCCTACGAGCAGTACTTC. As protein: CAIVAGGAYEQYF.

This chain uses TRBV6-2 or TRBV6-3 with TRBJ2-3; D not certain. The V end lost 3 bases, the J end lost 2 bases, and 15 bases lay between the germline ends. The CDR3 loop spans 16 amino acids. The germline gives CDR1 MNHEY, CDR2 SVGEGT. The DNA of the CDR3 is TGTGCCAGCAGTTATAAGACCGTATCAATCACAGATACGCAGTATTTT. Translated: CASSYKTVSITDTQYF.

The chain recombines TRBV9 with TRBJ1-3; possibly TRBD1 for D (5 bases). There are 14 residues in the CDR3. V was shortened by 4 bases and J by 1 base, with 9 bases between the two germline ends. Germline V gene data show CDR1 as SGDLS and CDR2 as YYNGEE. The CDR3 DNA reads TGTGCCAGCAGCCAGGGAGCTTCTGGAAACACCATATATTTT. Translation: CASSQGASGNTIYF.

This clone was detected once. CDR3 sequence reads: CASSRQGFSGNTIYF. CDR3 bases: TGTGCCAGCAGCCGACAGGGTTTTTCTGGAAACACCATATATTTT. The rearrangement uses TRBV6-5 and TRBJ1-3; 7 positions agree with TRBD1. CDR1 MNHEY and CDR2 SVGAGI come from the germline V gene. V was clipped by 6 bases and J by 1 base; unmatched bases: 6. The CDR3 totals 15 residues.

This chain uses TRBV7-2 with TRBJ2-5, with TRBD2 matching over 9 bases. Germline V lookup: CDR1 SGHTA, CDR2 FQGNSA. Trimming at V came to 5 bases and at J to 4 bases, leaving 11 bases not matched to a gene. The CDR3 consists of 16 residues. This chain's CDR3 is CASSLRASGIRETQYF. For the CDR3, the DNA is TGTGCCAGCAGCCTCCGGGCTAGCGGGATCAGAGAGACCCAGTACTTC.

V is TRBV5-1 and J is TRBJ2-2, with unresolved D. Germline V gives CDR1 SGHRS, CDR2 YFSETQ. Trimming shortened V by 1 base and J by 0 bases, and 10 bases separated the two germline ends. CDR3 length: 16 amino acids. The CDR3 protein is CASSLIADANTGELFF. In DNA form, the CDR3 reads TGCGCCAGCAGCTTGATTGCGGACGCGAACACCGGGGAGCTGTTTTTT.

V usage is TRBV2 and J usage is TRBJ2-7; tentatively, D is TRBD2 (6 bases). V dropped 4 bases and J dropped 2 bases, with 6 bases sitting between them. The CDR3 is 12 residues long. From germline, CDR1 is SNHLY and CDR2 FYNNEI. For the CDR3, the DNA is TGTGCCAGCAGTGGACTAGCCTACGAGCAGTACTTC. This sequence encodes CASSGLAYEQYF.